This entry concerns a single TCR beta chain. This CDR3 is built from 15 residues. V dropped 3 bases and J dropped 0 bases, with 9 bases sitting between them. The germline V gene encodes CDR1 MNHNS and CDR2 SASEGT. The entry originates in a study of shared clonotypes between healthy human individuals. Here immunoSEQ multiplex PCR was the method, and the copy in TCRdb shows in-frame clones only, minus some. Of around 2,000,000 clones listed, 95% are singletons. This sequence joins TRBV6-1 and TRBJ1-3; tentative D call: TRBD1 (6 bases). The sequence came from a man between 18 and 35 years old in good health. The sequenced material came from naive CD4+ T cells sorted from blood. Subset: CD45RA+ positively selected. CDR3 protein: CASSEDSRSGNTIYF. In DNA form, the CDR3 reads TGTGCCAGCAGTGAGGACAGCCGCTCTGGAAACACCATATATTTT.